These 20 T cell receptor beta chains originate from one sample sequenced in a study of blood T cells in healthy people across ages. A sample-barcoded 5' primer and a J-beta primer mix were used in a second PCR of roughly 7 to 12 cycles. TCRdb re-called the 5' RACE reads with MiXCR, one entry per CDR3 protein. The repertoire has approximately 350,000 distinct CDR3 sequences, more than 45% of them found once; the top ten carry under 60%. Sequenced sample: blood. Source of these receptors: a man aged 55 to 70 in good health.

V and J are TRBV12-3 or TRBV12-4 and TRBJ2-2; TRBD1 might be the D (6 bases). The ends were cut back, 5 bases at V and 2 bases at J, with 15 bases in the middle. CDR3 length equals 16 residues. In DNA, the CDR3 is TGTGCCAGCAGTCCCGGTGGACAGTTCAACACCGGGGAGCTGTTTTTT. It is translated as CASSPGGQFNTGELFF.

The V call is TRBV20-1, the J call TRBJ2-5, with D uncertain. Germline V gives CDR1 DFQATT, CDR2 SNEGSKA (reference sequence). The V and J ends lost 4 bases and 2 bases respectively, with 8 bases between them. CDR3 length: 12 amino acids. CDR3 protein: CSAIGTQETQYF. CDR3 in DNA: TGCAGTGCTATAGGAACTCAAGAGACCCAGTACTTC.

The chain couples TRBV11-2 to TRBJ2-5; 9 bases fit TRBD1. This CDR3 comprises 15 residues. The V segment lost 5 bases and the J segment 11 bases; nucleotides outside the gene matches: 15. The germline CDR1 and CDR2 sequences are SGHAT and FQNNGV. Here the CDR3 reads CASSARTGVRRGQYF. The CDR3 nucleotides read TGTGCCAGCAGCGCCCGGACAGGGGTCCGCAGAGGGCAGTACTTC.

The chain links TRBV28 to TRBJ2-1; no clear D. Germline values: CDR1 MDHEN, CDR2 SYDVKM. This CDR3 contains 15 residues. V lost 2 bases and J lost 2, with 10 bases in between. The CDR3 DNA reads TGTGCCAGCAGTTTACGGTCGGTGGCCTACAATGAGCAGTTCTTC. Translation gives CASSLRSVAYNEQFF.

The rearrangement uses TRBV5-4 and TRBJ2-1; 12 bases match TRBD2. The J call may be in error: the DNA end matches TRBJ2-7 better. The CDR3 runs to 15 residues. Germline V gives CDR1 SGHNT, CDR2 YYREEE (reference sequence). CDR3 DNA: TGTGCCAGCAGCTTGACTAGCGGGGGGTACAATGAGCAGTACTTC. It translates to CASSLTSGGYNEQYF.

This clonotype appeared a few times. The chain uses TRBV5-1 and TRBJ2-5, with D maybe TRBD2 (6 bases). Trimming cost V 3 bases and J 4 bases, with 7 bases left between them. Germline V gene sequence: CDR1 SGHRS, CDR2 YFSETQ. This CDR3 has 12 residues. As DNA, the CDR3 is TGCGCCAGCAGCTCGGGGGTAGAGACCCAGTACTTC. Its protein is CASSSGVETQYF.

CDR3 DNA: TGTGCCAGCAGTTTAGGCGGGACAAGTAATGAAAAACTGTTTTTT. It translates to CASSLGGTSNEKLFF. The J gene is TRBJ1-4, the V gene TRBV12-3 or TRBV12-4, with D possibly TRBD1 on 6 matching bases. This CDR3 is 15 amino acids long. Trimming removed 1 base at V and 4 bases at J, with 10 bases between.

The chain links TRBV28 to TRBJ2-5; D ambiguous. Judging by the DNA end, TRBJ2-7 fits better; the J call may be wrong. Germline V CDR1 and CDR2: MDHEN, SYDVKM. This CDR3 contains 12 residues. The DNA for the CDR3 is TGTGCCACCCAGTTTGTAGGGATCGAGCAGTACTTC. It yields the protein CATQFVGIEQYF.

V is TRBV27 and J is TRBJ2-2; TRBD1 or TRBD2 may be the D gene (5 bases each). CDR1 MNHEY and CDR2 SMNVEV come from the germline V gene (reference sequence). V lost 1 base, J lost 7 bases, and 10 bases lay in between. There are 14 residues in the CDR3. The CDR3 DNA sequence: TGTGCCAGCAGTTTATTAGGGACGGGCGGGGAGCTGTTTTTT. This gives the protein CASSLLGTGGELFF.

V is TRBV7-9 and J is TRBJ1-2, with 7 bases that match TRBD1. V gave up 1 base and J gave up 6 bases; unmatched junction bases: 5. CDR3 length: 14 amino acids. Germline CDR1 SEHNR, CDR2 FQNEAQ (reference sequence). Here the CDR3 reads CASSLEGAYHGYTF. CDR3 bases: TGTGCCAGCAGCTTAGAGGGGGCTTACCATGGCTACACCTTC.

The chain couples TRBV5-1 to TRBJ1-2, with no clear D. The CDR3 runs 14 residues. Germline V gene sequence: CDR1 SGHRS, CDR2 YFSETQ. V was clipped by 0 bases and J by 0 bases, with 6 bases between them. The CDR3 loop reads CASSLGGSNYGYTF. CDR3 DNA sequence: TGCGCCAGCAGCTTGGGCGGTTCTAACTATGGCTACACCTTC.

The chain links TRBV11-3 to TRBJ2-2; 14 nucleotides match TRBD2. Germline trimming cut 3 bases from V and 6 bases from J; bases unmatched to any gene: 0. The CDR3 consists of 15 residues. The germline CDR1 and CDR2 sequences are SGHNT and YENEEA. The CDR3 sequence: CASSLTSGRAGELFF. The CDR3 region has the DNA TGTGCCAGCAGCTTGACTAGCGGGAGGGCCGGGGAGCTGTTTTTT.

CDR3 coding DNA: TGTGCCAGCTCACTCAAAGCCGGGACAGCGAACGGGGAGCTGTTTTTT. Amino acid sequence: CASSLKAGTANGELFF. The J gene is TRBJ2-2, the V gene TRBV18; 7 bases line up with TRBD1. Germline CDR1 KGHSH, CDR2 LQKENI. CDR3 size: 16 residues. V was clipped by 4 bases and J by 7 bases; unmatched bases: 12.

Comments on this clonotype: A read error may account for a junction end that differs from germline. The chain is built from TRBV5-1 and TRBJ2-5, with a weak D call TRBD2 (5 bases). Germline V gene lookup returns CDR1 SGHRS and CDR2 YFSETQ. This CDR3 has 15 residues. The CDR3 spells CASSPAGPNGETQYF. For the CDR3, the DNA is TGCGCTAGCAGCCCGGCGGGCCCCAACGGGGAGACCCAGTACTTC.

The rearrangement links TRBV7-2 to TRBJ1-2, with D possibly TRBD1 on 5 matching bases. Looked up from germline, CDR1 is SGHTA and CDR2 is FQGNSA. The V and J ends lost 4 bases and 4 bases respectively, with 13 bases between them. CDR3 length equals 14 residues. This CDR3 reads CASSSPGRPYGYTF. CDR3 bases: TGTGCCAGCAGCTCCCCGGGACGGCCCTATGGCTACACCTTC.

Points on this clonotype: A read error is possible here, since a much larger clone lies one base away. The conserved closing phenylalanine or tryptophan is absent in this CDR3, likely reflecting a read error. The chain couples TRBV5-4 to TRBJ2-7; D call uncertain. The last part of the DNA fits TRBJ2-5 better; the J call may be wrong. This CDR3 has 12 amino acids. Germline CDR1 and CDR2: SGHNT and YYREEE (reference sequence). In nucleotides, the CDR3 is TGTGCCAGCAGCTTGCCGAAAGAGACCCAGTACTTA. This translates into CASSLPKETQYL.

This clonotype was counted ten times or more. The chain carries TRBV14 and TRBJ2-3, with D unclear. This CDR3 region has 12 residues. Germline CDR1 and CDR2: SGHDN and FVKESK. V gave up 5 bases and J gave up 10 bases, with 13 bases separating them. In DNA form, the CDR3 reads TGTGCCAGCAGCGCCAATGATTATGCGCAGTATTTT. Translation: CASSANDYAQYF.

The CDR3, as DNA: TGTGCCAGCAAACAGGAGGGCCGGGGCTCCTACAATGAGCAGTTCTTC. The encoded protein is CASKQEGRGSYNEQFF. This chain joins TRBV2 and TRBJ2-1, with D possibly being TRBD2 (6 bases). Germline V CDR1 and CDR2: SNHLY, FYNNEI. The CDR3 has 16 amino acids. V was shortened by 7 bases and J by 0 bases, with 16 bases between the two germline ends.

This chain joins TRBV4-2 and TRBJ2-2; D possibly matches TRBD1 or TRBD2 (5 bases each). Germline V gene sequence: CDR1 LGHNA, CDR2 YNFKEQ. V gave up 1 base and J gave up 4 bases, with 10 bases separating them. There are 15 residues in the CDR3. The CDR3 sequence is CASSQVGVSTGELFF. The CDR3 region has the DNA TGTGCCAGCAGCCAAGTGGGGGTGAGCACCGGGGAGCTGTTTTTT.

This clonotype was seen only once. The rearrangement joins TRBV20-1 to TRBJ2-7, with 12 positions matching TRBD2. Germline-derived CDR1 and CDR2 are DFQATT and SNEGSKA (reference sequence). This CDR3 has 18 amino acids. CDR3 protein: CSPMLGEGLAGKLDEQYF. The CDR3 DNA reads as TGCAGCCCTATGCTAGGAGAAGGACTAGCGGGAAAGCTCGACGAGCAGTACTTC.